Listed here are 7 T cell receptor beta chains from one sample, sequenced in a study of shared clonotypes between healthy human individuals. Clones were sequenced by immunoSEQ multiplex PCR, and TCRdb holds only the in-frame ones, with some missing. The repertoire includes over a million clones, more than 75% of them detected once, and roughly 0.55% sits in the top ten. Sequencing used memory CD4+ T cells from PBMCs. Subset reported: CD45RA-negative fraction. The receptor set was obtained from a man between 18 and 35 years old in good health. Some clones in this sample may be carry-over from other donors' samples.

The table lists this clone with a few counts. This CDR3 reads CASSPMDRNNQPQHF. CDR3 coding DNA: TGTGCCAGCAGCCCAATGGACAGGAACAATCAGCCCCAGCATTTT. The J gene is TRBJ1-5, the V gene TRBV2; TRBD1 aligns across 7 bases. V shed 6 bases and J 3 bases; nucleotides not matched to a gene: 8. CDR3 length: 15 amino acids. CDR1 and CDR2 (germline): SNHLY, FYNNEI.

The V gene is TRBV28, the J gene TRBJ2-7; D might be TRBD1 or TRBD2, each matching 5 bases. V gave up 2 bases and J gave up 2 bases, with 16 bases separating them. The CDR3 runs to 16 residues. In germline, CDR1 is MDHEN, CDR2 SYDVKM. CDR3 sequence (DNA): TGTGCCAGCAGTTTAAAATTCTGGGGGTTCACCTACGAGCAGTACTTC. Its translation is CASSLKFWGFTYEQYF. The full variable domain, completed using reference TRBV28 and TRBJ2-7, is DVKVTQSSRYLVKRTGEKVFLECVQDMDHENMFWYRQDPGLGLRLIYFSYDVKMKEKGDIPEGYSVSREKKERFSLILESASTNQTSMYLCASSLKFWGFTYEQYFGPGTRLTVT.

As for this clone: An end of the junction does not agree with germline; a read error may underlie this. The gene calls are TRBV27 and TRBJ1-4; D ambiguous. CDR3 length equals 15 residues. Germline CDR1 and CDR2: MNHEY and SMNVEV (reference sequence). The CDR3 sequence is CASGLGRPPNEKLFF. The DNA for the CDR3 is TGTGCCAGCGGTTTAGGAAGACCACCGAACGAAAAACTGTTTTTT.

The chain recombines TRBV7-9 with TRBJ1-3; D is undetermined. The CDR3 loop spans 14 amino acids. Trimming took off 4 bases at V and 4 bases at J, with 11 bases between the two ends. Germline V CDR1 and CDR2: SEHNR, FQNEAQ (reference sequence). The CDR3 here is CASSSQAGGNTIYF. DNA for the CDR3: TGTGCCAGCAGCTCCCAGGCGGGGGGAAACACCATATATTTT.

V usage is TRBV14 and J usage is TRBJ1-1, with D unresolved. Looked up from germline, CDR1 is SGHDN and CDR2 is FVKESK. V lost 0 bases and J 11 bases, leaving 19 bases between the germline ends. This CDR3 has 15 amino acids. The CDR3: CASSQDVWSDPPAFF. DNA of the CDR3: TGTGCCAGCAGCCAAGATGTTTGGTCCGACCCCCCCGCTTTCTTT.

This rearrangement joins TRBV7-9 to TRBJ2-7; tentatively, D is TRBD1 (5 bases). Germline values: CDR1 SEHNR, CDR2 FQNEAQ (reference sequence). V was cut by 8 bases and J by 9 bases, with 14 bases left in between. The CDR3 contains 11 residues. CDR3 region: CASGAALGQYF. The DNA of the CDR3 is TGTGCCAGCGGGGCGGCCTTAGGGCAGTACTTC. The variable domain in full, with the rest retrieved from reference TRBV7-9 and TRBJ2-7, is DTGVSQNPRHKITKRGQNVTFRCDPISEHNRLYWYRQTLGQGPEFLTYFQNEAQLEKSRLLSDRFSAERPKGSFSTLEIQRTEQGDSAMYLCASGAALGQYFGPGTRLTVT.

Here the CDR3 reads CASSLVGRDNQPQHF. For the CDR3, the DNA is TGTGCCAGCAGCTTAGTCGGCAGGGACAATCAGCCCCAGCATTTT. The chain employs TRBV7-2 and TRBJ1-5, with D possibly being TRBD1 (5 bases). CDR3 length: 15 residues. The V gene lost 1 base and the J gene lost 3 bases, with 10 bases spanning the gap. Per germline, CDR1 SGHTA and CDR2 FQGNSA.